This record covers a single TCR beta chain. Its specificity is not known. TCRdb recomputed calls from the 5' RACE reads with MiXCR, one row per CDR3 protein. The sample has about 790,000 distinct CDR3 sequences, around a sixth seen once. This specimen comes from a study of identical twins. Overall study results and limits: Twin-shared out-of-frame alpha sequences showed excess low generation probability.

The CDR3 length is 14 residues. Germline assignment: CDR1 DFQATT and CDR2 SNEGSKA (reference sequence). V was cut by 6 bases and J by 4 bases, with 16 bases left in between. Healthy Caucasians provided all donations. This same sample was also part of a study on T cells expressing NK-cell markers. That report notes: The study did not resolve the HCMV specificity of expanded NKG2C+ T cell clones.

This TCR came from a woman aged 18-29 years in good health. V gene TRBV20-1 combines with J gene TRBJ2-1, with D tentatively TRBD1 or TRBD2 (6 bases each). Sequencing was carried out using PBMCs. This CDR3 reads CSASRGQSYNEQFF. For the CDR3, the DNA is TGCAGTGCGAGTCGGGGGCAAAGTTACAATGAGCAGTTCTTC.